Listed below are T cell receptor beta chains from one sample, sequenced in a study of sequential checkpoint blockade in melanoma. Produced via immunoSEQ multiplex PCR; TCRdb's table is partial and in-frame only. In the table there are about 4,700 clones, approximately 19% of which are singletons. The sequenced sample was tumor tissue (inferred from file names), obtained from a patient given nivolumab and ipilimumab in sequence. Source of these receptors: a human donor with melanoma. Each CDR3 is given with its conserved first and last residue. Fields, in order: J gene, D gene, V gene, clone size, CDR3 protein, CDR3 DNA. A D gene is named only where the DNA matches it firmly. The listing skips clone size in some rows; elsewhere it reads once, few, many or a size class.

j_gene: TRBJ2-3
d_gene: TRBD2
v_gene: TRBV23-1
abundance: .
CDR3aa: CASGGTNRNTQYF
CDR3nt: TGCGCCAGCGGGGGGACTAACCGGAACACGCAGTATTTT

j_gene: TRBJ2-1
d_gene: TRBD1
v_gene: TRBV9
abundance: medium-sized
CDR3aa: CASSGSQGLQLWEQFF
CDR3nt: TGTGCCAGCAGCGGCTCACAGGGGCTGCAACTGTGGGAGCAGTTCTTC

j_gene: TRBJ2-1
d_gene: TRBD2
v_gene: TRBV6-8
abundance: few
CDR3aa: CASSYRIAGEYNEQFF
CDR3nt: TGTGCCAGCAGTTACCGGATAGCGGGGGAGTACAATGAGCAGTTCTTC

j_gene: TRBJ1-2
d_gene: .
v_gene: TRBV28
abundance: few
CDR3aa: CASSPLRTARGYTF
CDR3nt: TGTGCCAGCAGCCCTCTCCGGACAGCGCGTGGCTACACCTTC

j_gene: TRBJ2-5
d_gene: TRBD2
v_gene: TRBV10-2
abundance: medium-sized
CDR3aa: CASSEEAGGRGETQYF
CDR3nt: TGCGCCAGCAGTGAGGAGGCGGGGGGAAGAGGAGAGACCCAGTACTTC

j_gene: TRBJ1-4
d_gene: .
v_gene: TRBV6-8
abundance: few
CDR3aa: CASSYGGSNEKLFF
CDR3nt: TGTGCCAGCAGTTACGGAGGGTCTAATGAAAAACTGTTTTTT

j_gene: TRBJ1-3
d_gene: .
v_gene: TRBV28
abundance: few
CDR3aa: CASSTWGSGNTIYF
CDR3nt: TGTGCCAGCAGCACGTGGGGCTCTGGAAACACCATATATTTT

j_gene: TRBJ2-2
d_gene: TRBD1
v_gene: TRBV15
abundance: .
CDR3aa: CATSRVRTGVTGELFF
CDR3nt: TGTGCCACCAGCAGAGTGAGGACAGGGGTAACCGGGGAGCTGTTTTTT

j_gene: TRBJ1-6
d_gene: .
v_gene: TRBV30
abundance: .
CDR3aa: CAWRREGLPLAPLHF
CDR3nt: TGTGCCTGGCGCCGGGAAGGACTCCCTCTGGCACCCCTCCACTTT

j_gene: TRBJ2-2
d_gene: .
v_gene: TRBV6-8
abundance: .
CDR3aa: CASSRPPGGELFF
CDR3nt: TGTGCCAGCAGTCGCCCCCCAGGGGGGGAGCTGTTTTTT

j_gene: TRBJ2-7
d_gene: .
v_gene: TRBV6-8
abundance: .
CDR3aa: CASSYNRRRSSYEQYF
CDR3nt: TGTGCCAGCAGTTATAACCGAAGGAGGAGCTCCTACGAGCAGTACTTC

j_gene: TRBJ2-1
d_gene: TRBD2
v_gene: TRBV6-8
abundance: many
CDR3aa: CASSDPSGLAGGEQFF
CDR3nt: TGTGCCAGCAGTGATCCCTCGGGACTAGCGGGGGGAGAGCAGTTCTTC

j_gene: TRBJ2-2
d_gene: .
v_gene: TRBV5-1
abundance: .
CDR3aa: CASKIGAVNTGELFF
CDR3nt: TGCGCCAGTAAAATCGGGGCTGTTAACACCGGGGAGCTGTTTTTT

j_gene: TRBJ2-7
d_gene: TRBD1
v_gene: TRBV28
abundance: .
CDR3aa: CASSPPPTGGPVRSYEQYF
CDR3nt: TGTGCCAGCAGTCCCCCCCCGACAGGGGGGCCCGTAAGATCCTACGAGCAGTACTTC

j_gene: TRBJ1-2
d_gene: TRBD1
v_gene: TRBV11-3
abundance: few
CDR3aa: CASSLRVDRVCGYTF
CDR3nt: TGTGCCAGCAGCTTACGGGTGGACAGGGTGTGTGGCTACACCTTC

j_gene: TRBJ2-2
d_gene: .
v_gene: TRBV9
abundance: many
CDR3aa: CASSVVLGQAGELFF
CDR3nt: TGTGCCAGCAGCGTAGTACTAGGGCAAGCCGGGGAGCTGTTTTTT

j_gene: TRBJ1-3
d_gene: .
v_gene: TRBV5-1
abundance: .
CDR3aa: CASSWEGQSSGNTIYF
CDR3nt: TGCGCCAGCAGCTGGGAGGGCCAAAGCTCTGGAAACACCATATATTTT

j_gene: TRBJ2-2
d_gene: .
v_gene: TRBV6-8
abundance: few
CDR3aa: CASRAPGRANTGELFF
CDR3nt: TGTGCCAGCAGAGCGCCGGGACGGGCGAACACCGGGGAGCTGTTTTTT

j_gene: TRBJ2-5
d_gene: TRBD2
v_gene: TRBV15
abundance: .
CDR3aa: CATSGPFSLTGGQETQYF
CDR3nt: TGTGCCACCAGCGGACCCTTCTCCCTCACGGGGGGGCAAGAGACCCAGTACTTC

j_gene: TRBJ1-2
d_gene: .
v_gene: TRBV25-1
abundance: .
CDR3aa: CASSTVGRDRNYGYTF
CDR3nt: TGTGCCAGCAGTACTGTCGGTAGGGATCGGAACTATGGCTACACCTTC

j_gene: TRBJ1-1
d_gene: .
v_gene: TRBV19
abundance: .
CDR3aa: CASSLIEGVNTEAFF
CDR3nt: TGTGCCAGTAGCCTGATCGAGGGGGTGAACACTGAAGCTTTCTTT

j_gene: TRBJ1-2
d_gene: TRBD1
v_gene: TRBV11-3
abundance: few
CDR3aa: CASSPTWTGEGYTF
CDR3nt: TGTGCCAGCAGCCCGACCTGGACAGGGGAAGGCTACACCTTC

j_gene: TRBJ1-6
d_gene: .
v_gene: TRBV11-3
abundance: many
CDR3aa: CASSRQGALSSYNSPLHF
CDR3nt: TGTGCCAGCAGCCGTCAAGGGGCTCTCAGCTCCTATAATTCACCCCTCCACTTT

j_gene: TRBJ2-2
d_gene: TRBD1
v_gene: TRBV18
abundance: .
CDR3aa: CASSPDRAGELFF
CDR3nt: TGTGCCAGCTCACCCGACAGGGCCGGGGAGCTGTTTTTT

j_gene: TRBJ1-2
d_gene: .
v_gene: TRBV6-8
abundance: few
CDR3aa: CASSFTGTNLFYTF
CDR3nt: TGTGCCAGCAGTTTCACCGGGACAAACCTCTTCTACACCTTC

j_gene: TRBJ2-1
d_gene: .
v_gene: TRBV18
abundance: .
CDR3aa: CASSPPGDKQFF
CDR3nt: TGTGCCAGCTCACCACCGGGGGACAAGCAGTTCTTC

j_gene: TRBJ2-7
d_gene: TRBD1
v_gene: TRBV6-8
abundance: few
CDR3aa: CASSQAGTGLYEQYF
CDR3nt: TGTGCCAGCAGCCAGGCCGGGACAGGTCTGTACGAGCAGTACTTC

j_gene: TRBJ1-2
d_gene: TRBD1
v_gene: TRBV23-1
abundance: few
CDR3aa: CASSQSGPGGQGVFYGYTF
CDR3nt: TGCGCCAGCAGTCAATCGGGGCCGGGTGGACAGGGTGTTTTTTATGGCTACACCTTC

j_gene: TRBJ2-5
d_gene: .
v_gene: TRBV5-1
abundance: .
CDR3aa: CASSLAGYQETQYF
CDR3nt: TGCGCCAGCAGCTTGGCAGGGTACCAAGAGACCCAGTACTTC

j_gene: TRBJ1-2
d_gene: TRBD1
v_gene: TRBV11-3
abundance: .
CDR3aa: CASSSYRGGYGYTF
CDR3nt: TGTGCCAGCAGCAGTTACAGGGGAGGCTATGGCTACACCTTC

j_gene: TRBJ2-7
d_gene: TRBD1
v_gene: TRBV27
abundance: .
CDR3aa: CASSRRDSIYEQYF
CDR3nt: TGTGCCAGCAGCCGCCGGGACAGCATCTACGAGCAGTACTTC

j_gene: TRBJ1-5
d_gene: .
v_gene: TRBV28
abundance: .
CDR3aa: CASSHFERLSNQPQHF
CDR3nt: TGTGCCAGCAGCCACTTTGAGAGACTTAGCAATCAGCCCCAGCATTTT

j_gene: TRBJ1-1
d_gene: TRBD1
v_gene: TRBV25-1
abundance: few
CDR3aa: CASKKTGGKSEAFF
CDR3nt: TGTGCCAGCAAAAAAACAGGGGGCAAGTCTGAAGCTTTCTTT

j_gene: TRBJ2-5
d_gene: TRBD2
v_gene: TRBV28
abundance: .
CDR3aa: CASSSPEGGSKTQYF
CDR3nt: TGTGCCAGCAGTTCGCCCGAGGGAGGGAGCAAGACCCAGTACTTC

j_gene: TRBJ2-7
d_gene: TRBD2
v_gene: TRBV28
abundance: .
CDR3aa: CASAQTVSGGLYEQYF
CDR3nt: TGTGCCAGCGCCCAGACTGTCAGCGGGGGTCTCTACGAGCAGTACTTC

j_gene: TRBJ2-7
d_gene: .
v_gene: TRBV28
abundance: medium-sized
CDR3aa: CASRRGPTFSYEQYF
CDR3nt: TGTGCCAGCAGGCGGGGACCGACCTTCTCCTACGAGCAGTACTTC

j_gene: TRBJ1-2
d_gene: TRBD1
v_gene: TRBV15
abundance: medium-sized
CDR3aa: CATSGTASDRVYGYTF
CDR3nt: TGTGCCACCAGCGGTACGGCCAGCGACAGGGTCTATGGCTACACCTTC

j_gene: TRBJ1-5
d_gene: .
v_gene: TRBV11-3
abundance: .
CDR3aa: CASSFGPSNQPQHF
CDR3nt: TGTGCCAGCAGCTTCGGACCCAGCAATCAGCCCCAGCATTTT

j_gene: TRBJ2-4
d_gene: .
v_gene: TRBV6-8
abundance: few
CDR3aa: CATRGDGKNIQYF
CDR3nt: TGTGCCACCAGGGGGGACGGAAAAAACATTCAGTACTTC

j_gene: TRBJ1-1
d_gene: .
v_gene: TRBV28
abundance: many
CDR3aa: CASSTLDITEAFF
CDR3nt: TGTGCCAGCAGCACCCTTGACATTACTGAAGCTTTCTTT

j_gene: TRBJ2-7
d_gene: .
v_gene: TRBV28
abundance: few
CDR3aa: CASSPEGRSSYEQYF
CDR3nt: TGTGCCAGCAGTCCGGAAGGGAGGAGCTCCTACGAGCAGTACTTC

j_gene: TRBJ1-4
d_gene: TRBD1
v_gene: TRBV11-3
abundance: .
CDR3aa: CASSPGQGVSEKLFF
CDR3nt: TGTGCCAGCAGCCCGGGACAGGGGGTTTCGGAAAAACTGTTTTTT

j_gene: TRBJ1-3
d_gene: TRBD1
v_gene: TRBV29-1
abundance: .
CDR3aa: CSVEDRDRDSAGNTIYF
CDR3nt: TGCAGCGTTGAAGACCGGGACAGGGATTCGGCTGGAAACACCATATATTTT

j_gene: TRBJ1-5
d_gene: .
v_gene: TRBV27
abundance: few
CDR3aa: CASSLGPQPYSNQPQHF
CDR3nt: TGTGCCAGCAGTTTAGGGCCCCAACCCTATAGCAATCAGCCCCAGCATTTT

j_gene: TRBJ2-3
d_gene: TRBD2
v_gene: TRBV5-1
abundance: few
CDR3aa: CASSPTGLAGGRGTDTQYF
CDR3nt: TGCGCCAGCAGCCCAACGGGACTAGCGGGGGGGCGGGGCACAGATACGCAGTATTTT

j_gene: TRBJ1-4
d_gene: .
v_gene: TRBV12-5
abundance: few
CDR3aa: CASTPSRFVEKLFF
CDR3nt: TGTGCCAGCACCCCCAGCCGATTTGTGGAAAAACTGTTTTTT

j_gene: TRBJ2-7
d_gene: .
v_gene: TRBV28
abundance: once
CDR3aa: CASSLSAEGTYEQYF
CDR3nt: TGTGCCAGCAGTTTATCGGCAGAGGGGACCTACGAGCAGTACTTC

j_gene: TRBJ1-1
d_gene: .
v_gene: TRBV10-3
abundance: .
CDR3aa: CAISESGGGAEAFF
CDR3nt: TGTGCCATCAGTGAGTCGGGTGGGGGGGCTGAAGCTTTCTTT

j_gene: TRBJ1-4
d_gene: .
v_gene: TRBV11-3
abundance: .
CDR3aa: CASSLRGLTNEKLFF
CDR3nt: TGTGCCAGCAGCTTAAGGGGTTTGACTAATGAAAAACTGTTTTTT

j_gene: TRBJ2-3
d_gene: TRBD1
v_gene: TRBV6-8
abundance: many
CDR3aa: CASSYGQKWGQGADTQYF
CDR3nt: TGTGCCAGCAGTTACGGTCAAAAGTGGGGACAGGGGGCAGATACGCAGTATTTT

j_gene: TRBJ1-6
d_gene: TRBD1
v_gene: TRBV9
abundance: .
CDR3aa: CASSVEDRGVSPLHF
CDR3nt: TGTGCCAGCAGCGTAGAAGACAGGGGGGTTTCACCCCTCCACTTT

j_gene: TRBJ1-1
d_gene: TRBD1
v_gene: TRBV18
abundance: .
CDR3aa: CASSQTGYGYTEAFF
CDR3nt: TGTGCCAGCTCGCAGACAGGGTACGGCTACACTGAAGCTTTCTTT

j_gene: TRBJ2-2
d_gene: TRBD2
v_gene: TRBV6-8
abundance: .
CDR3aa: CASSDLAGFAGELFF
CDR3nt: TGTGCCAGCAGTGACTTAGCGGGGTTCGCCGGGGAGCTGTTTTTT

j_gene: TRBJ2-7
d_gene: .
v_gene: TRBV6-8
abundance: many
CDR3aa: CAISVLRGSSYEQYF
CDR3nt: TGTGCCATCAGTGTACTGAGGGGAAGCTCCTACGAGCAGTACTTC

j_gene: TRBJ2-5
d_gene: TRBD2
v_gene: TRBV7-1
abundance: few
CDR3aa: CASSPGTSGGETQYF
CDR3nt: TGTGCCAGCAGCCCCGGGACTAGCGGGGGTGAGACCCAGTACTTC

j_gene: TRBJ2-5
d_gene: .
v_gene: TRBV28
abundance: few
CDR3aa: CASSETGSGETQYF
CDR3nt: TGTGCCAGCAGTGAGACAGGTAGCGGGGAGACCCAGTACTTC

j_gene: TRBJ1-2
d_gene: TRBD1
v_gene: TRBV28
abundance: medium-sized
CDR3aa: CASSPYRGQDYGYTF
CDR3nt: TGTGCCAGCAGTCCCTACAGGGGGCAGGACTATGGCTACACCTTC

j_gene: TRBJ2-1
d_gene: .
v_gene: TRBV6-8
abundance: .
CDR3aa: CASSYRPRGGLEQFF
CDR3nt: TGTGCCAGCAGTTACCGTCCCAGGGGTGGCCTTGAGCAGTTCTTC

j_gene: TRBJ2-7
d_gene: TRBD1
v_gene: TRBV29-1
abundance: .
CDR3aa: CSVGPGGSYEQYF
CDR3nt: TGCAGCGTTGGCCCAGGGGGATCCTACGAGCAGTACTTC